This TCR beta chain was identified during a study of response to subunit inactivated influenza vaccine. The germline V and J ends were trimmed by 3 bases and 0 bases, with 9 bases remaining between them. The length of the CDR3 is 14 residues. TCRdb itself ran the RT-PCR reads through MiXCR, one entry per CDR3 protein. The profile shows 600,000 to 850,000 distinct CDR3 sequences, around 15% of them singletons. This clonotype was counted many times. This receptor was identified in a man aged 50 or older who received an inactivated influenza vaccine. The chain joins TRBV12-3 or TRBV12-4 to TRBJ2-7; D is undetermined. The sequenced sample was PBMCs from blood, obtained roughly 15 days before vaccination. Here the CDR3 reads CASSFGRSSYEQYF. The CDR3 region has the DNA TGTGCCAGCAGTTTCGGACGGAGCTCCTACGAGCAGTACTTC.